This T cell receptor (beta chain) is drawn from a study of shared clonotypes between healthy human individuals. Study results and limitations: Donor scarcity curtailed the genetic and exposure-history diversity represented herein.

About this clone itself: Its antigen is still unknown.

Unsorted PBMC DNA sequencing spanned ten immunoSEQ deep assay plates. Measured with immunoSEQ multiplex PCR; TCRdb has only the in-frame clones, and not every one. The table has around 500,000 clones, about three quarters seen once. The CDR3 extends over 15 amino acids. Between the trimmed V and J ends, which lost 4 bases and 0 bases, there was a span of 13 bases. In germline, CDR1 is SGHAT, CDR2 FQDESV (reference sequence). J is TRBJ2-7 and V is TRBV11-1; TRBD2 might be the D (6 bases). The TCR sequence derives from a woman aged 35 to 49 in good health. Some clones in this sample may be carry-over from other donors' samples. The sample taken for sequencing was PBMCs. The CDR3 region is CASSSRGGVSYEQYF. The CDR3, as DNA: TGTGCCAGCAGCTCCCGGGGCGGGGTCTCCTACGAGCAGTACTTC.